This T cell receptor (beta chain) originates from a study of CD8 T cells in Susac syndrome. This clonotype appeared once. The RNA, 0.5 to 1 ug, was put through reverse transcription using random hexamers. Amplification of TCR beta CDR3 across 54 Vbeta and 13 Jbeta was performed with immunoSEQ multiplex PCR. TCRdb reanalysed the immunoSEQ multiplex PCR reads using MiXCR and keeps one entry per CDR3 protein. The sample comprises about 77,000 distinct CDR3 sequences, just over 90% of which are singletons, and around 0.48% rests with the top ten. The ends were cut back, 5 bases at V and 12 bases at J, with 18 bases in the middle. Germline lookup yields CDR1 MDHEN and CDR2 SYDVKM. The CDR3 has 13 residues.

This rearrangement joins TRBV28 to TRBJ2-3; D is possibly TRBD2 (6 bases). This receptor was identified in a human donor with Susac syndrome. Material: CD4+ T cells from PBMCs. The CDR3 spells CASSPSDRDFQYF. DNA of the CDR3: TGTGCCAGCAGTCCTTCAGACCGGGACTTCCAGTATTTT.